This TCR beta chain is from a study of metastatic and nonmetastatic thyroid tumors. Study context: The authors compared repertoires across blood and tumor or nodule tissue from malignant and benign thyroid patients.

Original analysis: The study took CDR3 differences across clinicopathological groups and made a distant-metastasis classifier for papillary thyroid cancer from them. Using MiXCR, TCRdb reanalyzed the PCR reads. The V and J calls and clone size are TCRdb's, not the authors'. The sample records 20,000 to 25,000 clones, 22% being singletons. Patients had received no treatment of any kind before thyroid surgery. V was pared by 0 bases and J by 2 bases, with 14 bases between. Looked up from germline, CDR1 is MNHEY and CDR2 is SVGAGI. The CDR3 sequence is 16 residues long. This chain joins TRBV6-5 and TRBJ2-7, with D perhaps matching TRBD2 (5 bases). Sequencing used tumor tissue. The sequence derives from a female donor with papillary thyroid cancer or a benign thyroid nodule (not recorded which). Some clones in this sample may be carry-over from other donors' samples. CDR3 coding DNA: TGTGCCAGCAGTTACTCTCCGGACCTGCGGGCCTACGAGCAGTACTTC. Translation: CASSYSPDLRAYEQYF.